This TCR beta chain was recovered during a study of cytomegalovirus exposure and HLA in healthy donors. Whole-study results and caveats: Generally TCR sequences proved uncommon, though certain public TCRs appeared in numerous donors. Later analysis identified a missense DCLRE1C variant that was linked to TCR beta V- and J-gene trimming.

PCR amplification relied on 60 Vbeta primers (plus 13 Jbeta primers). Clones were sequenced by immunoSEQ multiplex PCR, and TCRdb holds only the in-frame ones, with some missing. The data contain approximately 120,000 clones, roughly a sixth of them singletons. This clone was counted between two and nine times. Its cognate antigen is unknown. The V and J ends lost 4 bases and 2 bases respectively, with 11 bases between them. CDR1 and CDR2 (germline): SGHNT, YYREEE (reference sequence). The CDR3 has 14 amino acids. Sequencing was performed on PBMCs. This chain uses TRBV5-4 with TRBJ2-3; no definite D call. The clonotype was recovered from a female donor in good health and CMV-seropositive. The CDR3 region has the DNA TGTGCCAGCAGCCCCATACAAACCACAGATACGCAGTATTTT. This gives the protein CASSPIQTTDTQYF. Complete variable domain (other parts from reference TRBV5-4 and TRBJ2-3): ETGVTQSPTHLIKTRGQQVTLRCSSQSGHNTVSWYQQALGQGPQFIFQYYREEENGRGNFPPRFSGLQFPNYSSELNVNALELDDSALYLCASSPIQTTDTQYFGPGTRLTVL.